This TCR beta chain is from a study of blood T cell repertoires in COVID-19. Across the whole study: PBMCs, B-cell-depleted T cells, or T cells provided the cDNA or gDNA that made up the material.

Original methodology: Amplification with reference gene primers provided the estimates of nucleated cell counts. Sequenced by immunoSEQ multiplex PCR; TCRdb stores in-frame clones only, minus some. Clonal size and the V and J genes are those of that table, whereas D and trimming came from the DNA. The sample yields approximately 230,000 clones, around 82% seen once. Germline CDR1 MDHEN, CDR2 SYDVKM. The trim removed 6 bases at V and 3 bases at J, leaving 12 bases unmatched. This CDR3 region has 16 residues. The sample was peripheral blood. The gene calls are TRBV28 and TRBJ2-5; 8 positions agree with TRBD1. This receptor was obtained from an elderly woman with active or convalescent COVID-19. CDR3 sequence: CASSSDRGSREETQYF. The CDR3 DNA is TGTGCCAGCAGCAGTGACAGGGGCTCCCGGGAAGAGACCCAGTACTTC.